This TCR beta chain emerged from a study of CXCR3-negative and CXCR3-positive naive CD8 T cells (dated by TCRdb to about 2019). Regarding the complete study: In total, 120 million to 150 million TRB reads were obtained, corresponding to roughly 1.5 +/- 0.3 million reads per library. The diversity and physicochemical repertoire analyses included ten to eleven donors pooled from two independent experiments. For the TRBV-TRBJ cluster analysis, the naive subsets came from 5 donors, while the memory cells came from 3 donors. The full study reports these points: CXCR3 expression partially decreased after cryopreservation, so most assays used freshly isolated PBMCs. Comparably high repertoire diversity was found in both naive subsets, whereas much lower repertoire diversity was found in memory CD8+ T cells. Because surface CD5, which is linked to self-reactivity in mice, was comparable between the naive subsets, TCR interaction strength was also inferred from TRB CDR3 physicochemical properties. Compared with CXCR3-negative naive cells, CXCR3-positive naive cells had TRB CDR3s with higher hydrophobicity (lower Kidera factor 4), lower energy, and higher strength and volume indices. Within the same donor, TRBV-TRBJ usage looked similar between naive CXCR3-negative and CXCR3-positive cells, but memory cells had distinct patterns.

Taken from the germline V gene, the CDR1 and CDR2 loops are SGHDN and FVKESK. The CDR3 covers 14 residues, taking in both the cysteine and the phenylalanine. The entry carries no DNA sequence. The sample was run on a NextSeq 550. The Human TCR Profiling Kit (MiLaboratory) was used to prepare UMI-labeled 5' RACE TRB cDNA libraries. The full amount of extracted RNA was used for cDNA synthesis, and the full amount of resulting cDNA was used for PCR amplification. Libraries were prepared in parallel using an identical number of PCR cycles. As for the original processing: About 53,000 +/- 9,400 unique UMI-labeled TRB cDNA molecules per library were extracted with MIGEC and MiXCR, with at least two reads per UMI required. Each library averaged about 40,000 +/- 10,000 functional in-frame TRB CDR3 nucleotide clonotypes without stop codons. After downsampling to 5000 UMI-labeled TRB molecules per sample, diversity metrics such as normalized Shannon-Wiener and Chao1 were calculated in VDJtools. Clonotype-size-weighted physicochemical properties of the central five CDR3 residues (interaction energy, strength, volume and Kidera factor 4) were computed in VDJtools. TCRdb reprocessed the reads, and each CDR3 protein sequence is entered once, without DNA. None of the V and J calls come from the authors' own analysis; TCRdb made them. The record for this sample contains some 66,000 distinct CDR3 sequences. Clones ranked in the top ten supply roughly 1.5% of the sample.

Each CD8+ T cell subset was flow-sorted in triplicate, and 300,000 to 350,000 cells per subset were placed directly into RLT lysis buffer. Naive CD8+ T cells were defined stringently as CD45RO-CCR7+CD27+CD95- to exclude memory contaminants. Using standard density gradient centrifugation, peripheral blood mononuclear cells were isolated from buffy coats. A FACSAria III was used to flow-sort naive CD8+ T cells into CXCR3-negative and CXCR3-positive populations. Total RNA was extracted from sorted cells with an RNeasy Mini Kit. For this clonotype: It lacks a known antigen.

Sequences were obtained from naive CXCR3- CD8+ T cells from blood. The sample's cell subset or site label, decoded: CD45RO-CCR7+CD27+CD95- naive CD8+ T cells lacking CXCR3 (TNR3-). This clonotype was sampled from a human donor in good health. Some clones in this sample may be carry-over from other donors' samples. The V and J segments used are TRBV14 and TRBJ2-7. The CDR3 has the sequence CASSQVYSSYEQYF.